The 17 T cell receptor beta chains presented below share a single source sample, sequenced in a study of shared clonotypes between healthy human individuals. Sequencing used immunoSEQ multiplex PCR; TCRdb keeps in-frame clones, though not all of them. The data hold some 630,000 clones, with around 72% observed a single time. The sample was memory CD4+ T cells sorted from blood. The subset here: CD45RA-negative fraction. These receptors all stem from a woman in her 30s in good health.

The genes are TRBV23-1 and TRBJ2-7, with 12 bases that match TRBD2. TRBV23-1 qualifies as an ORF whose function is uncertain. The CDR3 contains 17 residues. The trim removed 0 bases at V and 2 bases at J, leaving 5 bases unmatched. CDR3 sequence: CASSQSGTSGLPYEQYF. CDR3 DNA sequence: TGCGCCAGCAGTCAATCGGGGACTAGCGGGCTCCCCTACGAGCAGTACTTC.

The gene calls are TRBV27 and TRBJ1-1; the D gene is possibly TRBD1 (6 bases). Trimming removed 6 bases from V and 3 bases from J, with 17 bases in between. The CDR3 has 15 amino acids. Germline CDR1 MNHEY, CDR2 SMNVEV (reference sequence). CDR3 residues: CASSSKGGGHTEAFF. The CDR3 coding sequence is TGTGCCAGCAGCTCCAAGGGGGGAGGTCACACTGAAGCTTTCTTT.

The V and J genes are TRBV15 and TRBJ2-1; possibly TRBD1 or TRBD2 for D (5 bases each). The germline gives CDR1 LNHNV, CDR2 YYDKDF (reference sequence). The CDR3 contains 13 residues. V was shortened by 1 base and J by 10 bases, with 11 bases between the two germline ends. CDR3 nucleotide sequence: TGTGCCACCAGCAGAGCGAACCGGGACGAGCAGTTCTTC. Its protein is CATSRANRDEQFF.

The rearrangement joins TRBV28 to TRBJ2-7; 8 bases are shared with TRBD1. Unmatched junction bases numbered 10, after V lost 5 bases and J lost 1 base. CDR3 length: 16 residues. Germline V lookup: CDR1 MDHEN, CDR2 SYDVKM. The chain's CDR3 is CASSPYGTGGSYEQYF. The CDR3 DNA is TGTGCCAGCAGTCCATACGGGACAGGCGGATCCTACGAGCAGTACTTC.

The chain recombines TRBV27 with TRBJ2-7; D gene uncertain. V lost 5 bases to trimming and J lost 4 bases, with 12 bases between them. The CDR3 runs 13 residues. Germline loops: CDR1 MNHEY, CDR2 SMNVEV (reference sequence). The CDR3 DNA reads TGTGCCAGCAGTAAAAGGGTAGGGTACGAGCAGTACTTC. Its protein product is CASSKRVGYEQYF.

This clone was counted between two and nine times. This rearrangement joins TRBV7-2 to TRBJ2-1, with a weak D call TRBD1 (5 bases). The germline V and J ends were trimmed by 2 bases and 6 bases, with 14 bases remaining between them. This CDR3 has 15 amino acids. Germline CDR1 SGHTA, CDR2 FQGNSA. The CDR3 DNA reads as TGTGCCAGCAGCTTACAGGGTAGACAGAGCAATGAGCAGTTCTTC. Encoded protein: CASSLQGRQSNEQFF.

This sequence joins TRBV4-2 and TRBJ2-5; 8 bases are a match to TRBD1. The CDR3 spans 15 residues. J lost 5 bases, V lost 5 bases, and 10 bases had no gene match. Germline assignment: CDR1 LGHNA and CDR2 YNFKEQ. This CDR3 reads CASSSPGQGGETQYF. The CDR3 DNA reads TGTGCCAGCAGCAGCCCAGGACAGGGTGGGGAGACCCAGTACTTC.

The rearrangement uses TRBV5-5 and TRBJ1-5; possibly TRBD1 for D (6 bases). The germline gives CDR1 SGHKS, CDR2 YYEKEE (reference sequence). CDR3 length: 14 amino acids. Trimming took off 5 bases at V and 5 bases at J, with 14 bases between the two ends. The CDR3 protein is CASRLQGGDQPQHF. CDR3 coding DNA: TGTGCCAGCAGGTTACAGGGAGGGGATCAGCCCCAGCATTTT.

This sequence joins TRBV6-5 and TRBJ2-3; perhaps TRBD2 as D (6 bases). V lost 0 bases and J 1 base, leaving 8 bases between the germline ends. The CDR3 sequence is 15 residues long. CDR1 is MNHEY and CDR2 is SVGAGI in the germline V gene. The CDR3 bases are TGTGCCAGCAGTTACTCGGGGGAGGGCACAGATACGCAGTATTTT. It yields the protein CASSYSGEGTDTQYF.

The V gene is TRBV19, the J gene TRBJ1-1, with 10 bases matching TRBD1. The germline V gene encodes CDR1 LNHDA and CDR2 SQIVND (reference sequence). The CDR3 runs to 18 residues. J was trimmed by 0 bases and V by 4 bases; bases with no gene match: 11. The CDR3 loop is CASSTSGDRGLMNTEAFF. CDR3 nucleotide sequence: TGTGCCAGTAGTACTTCGGGGGACAGGGGTCTTATGAACACTGAAGCTTTCTTT.

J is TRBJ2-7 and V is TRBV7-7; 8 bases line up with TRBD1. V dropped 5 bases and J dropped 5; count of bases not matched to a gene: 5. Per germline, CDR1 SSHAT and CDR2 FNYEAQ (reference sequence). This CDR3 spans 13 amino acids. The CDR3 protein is CASSPNRGDEQYF. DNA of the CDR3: TGTGCCAGCAGCCCCAACAGGGGGGACGAGCAGTACTTC.

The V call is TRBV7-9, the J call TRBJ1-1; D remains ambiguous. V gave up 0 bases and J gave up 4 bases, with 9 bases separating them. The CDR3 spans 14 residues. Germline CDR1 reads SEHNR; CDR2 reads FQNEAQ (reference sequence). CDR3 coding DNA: TGTGCCAGCAGCTTAGCTGTTGGCGGCACTGAAGCTTTCTTT. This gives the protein CASSLAVGGTEAFF.

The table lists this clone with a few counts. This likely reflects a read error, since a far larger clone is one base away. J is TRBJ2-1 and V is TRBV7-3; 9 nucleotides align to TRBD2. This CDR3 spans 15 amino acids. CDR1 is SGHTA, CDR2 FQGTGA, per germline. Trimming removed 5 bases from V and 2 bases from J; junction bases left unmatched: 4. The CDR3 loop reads CASSRSGGAYNEQFF. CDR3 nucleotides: TGTGCCAGCAGCCGTAGCGGGGGCGCCTACAATGAGCAGTTCTTC.

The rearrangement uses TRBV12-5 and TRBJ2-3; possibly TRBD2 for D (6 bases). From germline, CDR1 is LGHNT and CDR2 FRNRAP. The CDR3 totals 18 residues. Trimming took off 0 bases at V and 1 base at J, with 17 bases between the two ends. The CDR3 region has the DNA TGTGCTAGTGGTTTGGTCCTCCCGCGGGGACCCGGCACAGATACGCAGTATTTT. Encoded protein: CASGLVLPRGPGTDTQYF.

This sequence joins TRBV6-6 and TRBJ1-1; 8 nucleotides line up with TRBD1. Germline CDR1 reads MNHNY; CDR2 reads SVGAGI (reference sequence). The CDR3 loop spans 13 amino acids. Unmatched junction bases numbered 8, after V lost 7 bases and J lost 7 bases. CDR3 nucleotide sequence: TGTGCCAGCACGCCGAGACAGGGGTATGAAGCTTTCTTT. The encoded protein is CASTPRQGYEAFF.

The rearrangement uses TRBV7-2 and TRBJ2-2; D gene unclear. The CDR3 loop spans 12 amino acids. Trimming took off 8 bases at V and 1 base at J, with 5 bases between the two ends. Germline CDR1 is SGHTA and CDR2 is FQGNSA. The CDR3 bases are TGTGCCAGCCGGGTGAACACCGGGGAGCTGTTTTTT. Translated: CASRVNTGELFF.

CDR3 nucleotide sequence: TGCGCCAGCATCCCACTATGTAGTGGCAGAGAGTACGAGCAGTACTTC. It codes for CASIPLCSGREYEQYF. This chain connects TRBV23-1 to TRBJ2-7; no reliable D call. TRBV23-1 belongs to the ORF category, with a function that is uncertain. The CDR3 runs 16 residues. Trimming took off 7 bases at V and 4 bases at J, with 23 bases between the two ends.